These 25 T cell receptor beta chains came from one sample sequenced in a study of T cells in women clearing cervical HPV infection. The repertoire was sequenced with immunoSEQ multiplex PCR; TCRdb's copy has only in-frame clones and lacks some. The data include around 30,000 clones; the top ten clones carry around 3.1%. Specimen: blood buffy coat. The receptors stem from a woman between 18 and 70 years old with a cervical HPV16 infection that either progressed to CIN3+ or cleared (not recorded which).

CDR3 sequence reads: CASSLKGQGTYEQYF. Partial CDR3 DNA: TGTGCCAGTAGTCTAAAGGGACAGGGAACATACGAG. This sequence joins TRBV19 and TRBJ2-7; 9 nucleotides match TRBD1. The read terminates 3 residues before the CDR3 end, so the remaining end is supplied by the germline J gene. The CDR3 has 15 amino acids. Trimming cost V 5 bases and J 4 bases; bases outside gene matches: 9. CDR1 is LNHDA and CDR2 is SQIVND in the germline V gene (reference sequence).

Concerning this clone: The CDR3 goes on 3 residues after the read ends, and that part is filled in from the germline J gene. V and J are TRBV12-3 or TRBV12-4 and TRBJ2-6; 8 bases match TRBD1. The CDR3 extends over 16 amino acids. Trimming at V came to 5 bases and at J to 2 bases, leaving 5 bases not matched to a gene. The part of the CDR3 DNA that was read is TGTGCCAGCAGTGCCACGACAGGGGCTGGGGCCAACGTC. Protein: CASSATTGAGANV. The full CDR3 reads CASSATTGAGANVLTF.

Remarks on this clone: Coverage ceases 3 residues before the CDR3 finishes, and the germline J gene fills in the end. The V gene is TRBV2, the J gene TRBJ2-3; D remains ambiguous. Germline CDR1 is SNHLY and CDR2 is FYNNEI. The CDR3 is 14 residues long. The CDR3 reads CASTQWSDNQPQYF. CDR3 bases read: TGTGCCAGCACCCAATGGAGTGACAATCAGCCG.

Turning to this clone: The read comes to an end 3 residues before the CDR3 does, leaving the germline J gene to fill in the end. V and J are TRBV7-6 and TRBJ1-2; D is unclear. Germline V gives CDR1 SGHVS, CDR2 FNYEAQ. The CDR3 extends over 12 amino acids. The CDR3 here is CASSGSGQGYTF. CDR3 bases read: TGTGCCAGCAGCGGTAGCGGGCAGGGC.

The CDR3 region is CASSLAQGGNDYTF. Incomplete CDR3 DNA: TGTGCCAGCAGCTTAGCTCAGGGAGGCAATGAC. The chain is built from TRBV13 and TRBJ1-2; the D gene is possibly TRBD1 (5 bases). From the germline J gene comes the end of the CDR3, since the read stops 3 residues before it. This CDR3 is built from 14 residues. Germline V gene sequence: CDR1 PRHDT, CDR2 FYEKMQ (reference sequence).

A word on this clone: The read halts 3 residues ahead of the CDR3 end, with the missing end drawn from the germline J gene. The gene calls are TRBV11-2 and TRBJ1-1; D is ambiguous. The CDR3 runs 11 residues. Germline values: CDR1 SGHAT, CDR2 FQNNGV. CDR3 DNA (partial): TGTGCCAGCAGCACCTCACAAGAA. This translates into CASSTSQE. The CDR3 reads in full as CASSTSQEAFF.

With regard to this clone: Read sequence stops 3 residues before the CDR3 end, and the germline J gene provides the missing end. The J gene is TRBJ2-3, the V gene TRBV7-6, with D tentatively TRBD1 (7 bases). Germline assignment: CDR1 SGHVS and CDR2 FNYEAQ. The CDR3 length is 16 residues. The CDR3 loop is CASSLKADSRGETQYF. Partial CDR3 DNA: TGTGCCAGCAGCTTAAAAGCCGACTCCAGGGGGGAGACG.

As for this clone: The read falls 3 residues short of the CDR3 end, and the missing part is taken from the germline J gene. The gene calls are TRBV5-1 and TRBJ2-2; 10 nucleotides match TRBD2. Trimming took 2 bases from V and 5 from J; bases not matched to a gene: 9. CDR1 is SGHRS, CDR2 YFSETQ, per germline. The CDR3 is made up of 17 amino acids. CDR3 region: CASSFTAGGPGTGELFF. The CDR3 bases that were read are TGCGCCAGCAGCTTTACAGCGGGGGGGCCGGGAACCGGGGAG.

Concerning this clone itself: The observed sequence ends 3 residues before the CDR3 terminus, with the missing tail filled in from the germline J gene. This chain joins TRBV19 and TRBJ2-3; perhaps TRBD1 as D (5 bases). V lost 3 bases and J 2 bases, leaving 9 bases between the germline ends. CDR1 and CDR2 from the germline V gene are LNHDA and SQIVND (reference sequence). This CDR3 comprises 14 residues. The CDR3 bases that were read are TGTGCCAGTAGTATTGACAGTATCACAGATACG. Residues: CASSIDSITDT. The entire CDR3 reads CASSIDSITDTQYF.

On this clone: One end of the junction fails to match germline, which may point to a read error. The read terminates 3 residues before the CDR3 end, so the remaining end is supplied by the germline J gene. Other nucleotide sequences in the sample specify the same CDR3. The chain couples TRBV19 to TRBJ1-3; TRBD1 aligns across 8 bases. Germline-derived CDR1 and CDR2 are LNHDA and SQIVND (reference sequence). This CDR3 comprises 14 residues. CDR3: CASRNGGTGNTIYF. The CDR3 bases that were read are TGTGCCAGTCGAAACGGGGGGACAGGAAACACA.

As for this clone: Read sequence stops 3 residues before the CDR3 end, and the germline J gene provides the missing end. The chain combines TRBV20-1 with TRBJ2-3; D may be TRBD2 (5 bases). Looked up from germline, CDR1 is DFQATT and CDR2 is SNEGSKA (reference sequence). V shed 6 bases and J shed 0 bases, with 16 bases lying between them. The CDR3 sequence is 15 residues long. CDR3 bases read: TGCAGTGCCCCCAACCGGGGATCTAGCACAGATACG. It codes for CSAPNRGSSTDT. The CDR3 as a whole reads CSAPNRGSSTDTQYF.

In regard to this clone: The read ends 3 residues before the CDR3 terminus; that terminus is restored from the germline J gene. The rearrangement uses TRBV7-3 and TRBJ1-6, with 7 bases identical to TRBD1. This CDR3 has 14 residues. Germline CDR1 is SGHTA and CDR2 is FQGTGA. Trimming cost V 3 bases and J 7 bases; bases outside gene matches: 3. The part of the CDR3 DNA that was read is TGTGCCAGCAGCTTGACAGGGCGGAATTCACCC. Translated: CASSLTGRNSP. The whole CDR3 sequence reads CASSLTGRNSPLHF.

Comments on this clone: The read finishes 3 residues shy of the CDR3 end, and the germline J gene is used to complete it. The chain employs TRBV20-1 and TRBJ2-5; 8 bases match TRBD2. Per the germline V gene, CDR1 is DFQATT and CDR2 is SNEGSKA (reference sequence). The CDR3 has 15 residues. V dropped 2 bases and J dropped 4; count of bases not matched to a gene: 9. The CDR3 bases that were read are TGCAGTGCTAGAAGCCCGGGACTAGTCCCAGAGACC. Its translation: CSARSPGLVPET. The CDR3, in full, reads CSARSPGLVPETQYF.

Concerning this clone: The read ends 3 residues shy of where the CDR3 ends; the end is completed using the germline J gene. V gene TRBV4-2 combines with J gene TRBJ1-6, with 9 nucleotides matching TRBD1. Germline lookup yields CDR1 LGHNA and CDR2 YNFKEQ. The CDR3 is 15 amino acids. V shed 4 bases and J 7 bases; nucleotides not matched to a gene: 5. The sequenced CDR3 bases are TGTGCCAGCAGCCTAACAGGGGGCGAAAATTCACCC. Protein product: CASSLTGGENSP. The full CDR3 protein is CASSLTGGENSPLHF.

Comments on this clone: The sequenced fragment ends 3 residues before the CDR3 boundary, so the rest is inferred from the germline J gene. The chain has TRBV5-1 and TRBJ2-3; D perhaps matches TRBD1 (5 bases). The CDR3 length is 14 residues. Germline V gives CDR1 SGHRS, CDR2 YFSETQ. V lost 4 bases and J 4 bases, leaving 13 bases between the germline ends. CDR3 amino acids: CASSKGAPPDTQYF. The covered CDR3 bases are TGCGCCAGCAGCAAAGGGGCTCCCCCAGATACG.

Worth noting for this clone: The CDR3 end falls 3 residues outside the read, so it is completed with the germline J gene. The chain recombines TRBV18 with TRBJ1-4, with a tentative D call TRBD1 (6 bases). V dropped 9 bases and J dropped 5 bases, with 13 bases sitting between them. Germline V lookup: CDR1 KGHSH, CDR2 LQKENI. CDR3 length equals 13 residues. CDR3 region: CASRLTGNEKLFF. Partial CDR3 DNA: TGTGCCAGTCGCTTAACAGGGAATGAAAAA.

Details on this clone: The read gets to within 3 residues of the CDR3 end, and the germline J gene fills in the rest. The V and J genes are TRBV7-2 and TRBJ2-1, with a possible D match to TRBD2 (6 bases). The CDR3 runs 15 residues. Trimming shortened V by 5 bases and J by 4 bases, and 15 bases separated the two germline ends. CDR1 is SGHTA, CDR2 FQGNSA, per germline. The sequenced part of the CDR3 DNA is TGTGCCAGCAGCCCACTGGGCGGGGCATACAATGAG. Its protein product is CASSPLGGAYNE. The entire CDR3 protein is CASSPLGGAYNEQFF. The variable domain in full, with the rest retrieved from reference TRBV7-2 and TRBJ2-1, is GAGVSQSPSNKVTEKGKDVELRCDPISGHTALYWYRQSLGQGLEFLIYFQGNSAPDKSGLPSDRFSAERTGGSVSTLTIQRTQQEDSAVYLCASSPLGGAYNEQFFGPGTRLTVL.

Worth noting for this clone: The DNA ends 3 residues before the CDR3 does, and the rest of the CDR3 is filled in from the germline J gene. The genes are TRBV20-1 and TRBJ2-1, with TRBD2 identical over 11 bases. In germline, CDR1 is DFQATT, CDR2 SNEGSKA (reference sequence). J gave up 8 bases and V 8 bases, and 14 bases lay outside the gene matches. The CDR3 has 15 residues. Partial CDR3 DNA: TGCAGTTCAAGGATAGCGGGGGGGCCTTCGTATGAG. Amino acids: CSSRIAGGPSYE. The full CDR3 reads CSSRIAGGPSYEQFF.

CDR3 DNA (partial): TGTGCCAGCAGTGAAGCGGGGGGGAAGACC. Translated, it gives CASSEAGGKT. The entire CDR3 protein reads CASSEAGGKTQYF. V gene TRBV2 combines with J gene TRBJ2-5, with TRBD2 matching 7 bases. Read coverage stops 3 residues before the CDR3 terminus; the germline J gene supplies the remainder. The junction had 1 base not matched to a gene; V was cut back by 0 bases and J by 6 bases. Germline-derived CDR1 and CDR2 are SNHLY and FYNNEI. This CDR3 has 13 residues.

Details on this clone: The CDR3 goes on 3 residues after the read ends, and that part is filled in from the germline J gene. The chain joins TRBV20-1 to TRBJ2-7; a possible D gene is TRBD1 (6 bases). This CDR3 region has 11 residues. Between the trimmed V and J ends, which lost 6 bases and 3 bases, there was a span of 9 bases. Germline lookup yields CDR1 DFQATT and CDR2 SNEGSKA (reference sequence). CDR3 DNA (partial): TGCAGTGCGGGGGACAACTACGAG. It is translated as CSAGDNYE. The full CDR3 protein is CSAGDNYEQYF.

In regard to this clone: The read terminates 3 residues ahead of where the CDR3 ends, so the germline J gene completes it. The chain couples TRBV10-3 to TRBJ2-1; D unresolved. The CDR3 contains 14 residues. V lost 3 bases to trimming and J lost 5 bases, with 11 bases between them. Germline loops: CDR1 ENHRY, CDR2 SYGVKD. The CDR3 loop reads CAISDLGPDNEQFF. The covered CDR3 bases are TGTGCCATCAGTGACCTTGGGCCCGACAATGAG.

On this clone: The sequenced fragment ends 3 residues before the CDR3 boundary, so the rest is inferred from the germline J gene. V is TRBV11-3 and J is TRBJ2-1; 7 bases are shared with TRBD2. In germline, CDR1 is SGHNT, CDR2 YENEEA. V shed 5 bases, J shed 7 bases, and the junction held 5 bases outside the gene matches. The CDR3 is made up of 13 amino acids. The CDR3 is CASSPRAGNEQFF. CDR3 DNA (partial): TGTGCCAGCAGCCCCAGAGCGGGAAATGAG.

Remarks on this clone: The read terminates 3 residues before the CDR3 end, so the remaining end is supplied by the germline J gene. This chain links TRBV2 with TRBJ2-5; D call uncertain. V lost 4 bases and J lost 5, with 11 bases in between. From germline, CDR1 is SNHLY and CDR2 FYNNEI. This CDR3 has 13 amino acids. CDR3 sequence: CASSGRFGETQYF. The covered CDR3 bases are TGTGCCAGCAGTGGGCGGTTCGGGGAGACC.

Comments on this clone: The read terminates 3 residues before the CDR3 end, so the remaining end is supplied by the germline J gene. This rearrangement joins TRBV18 to TRBJ1-5, with 9 nucleotides matching TRBD1. Germline CDR1 and CDR2: KGHSH and LQKENI. V shed 5 bases and J 2 bases; nucleotides not matched to a gene: 4. CDR3 length: 15 residues. The CDR3 bases that were read are TGTGCCAGCTCAGTTACAGGGGGCGGCAATCAGCCC. Its translation: CASSVTGGGNQP. The entire CDR3 sequence reads CASSVTGGGNQPQHF.

Points on this clone: The read ends 3 residues before the CDR3 terminus; that terminus is restored from the germline J gene. V is TRBV7-9 and J is TRBJ2-7, with 8 positions matching TRBD2. The germline V gene encodes CDR1 SEHNR and CDR2 FQNEAQ (reference sequence). This CDR3 is 14 amino acids long. Trimming cost V 3 bases and J 5 bases; bases outside gene matches: 6. The CDR3 is CASSFGGGGDEQYF. The DNA read from the CDR3 is TGTGCCAGCAGCTTCGGGGGGGGCGGAGACGAG.